This TCR beta chain is from a study of response to subunit inactivated influenza vaccine. TCRdb itself ran the RT-PCR reads through MiXCR, one entry per CDR3 protein. The repertoire includes over 150,000 distinct CDR3 sequences, around a tenth of them detected once, and under 13% sits in the top ten. In its sample, this clonotype was seen many times. This clonotype was sampled from a man aged 45 to 65 who received an inactivated influenza vaccine. Sequencing was performed on non-naive T cells sorted from PBMCs, taken on the day of vaccination.

CDR3 sequence: CASSEQRGEQFF. The CDR3 DNA reads TGTGCCAGCAGTGAGCAGAGGGGTGAGCAGTTCTTC. The chain is built from TRBV2 and TRBJ2-1; either TRBD1 or TRBD2 may fit D (5 bases each). The CDR3 consists of 12 residues. Germline loops: CDR1 SNHLY, CDR2 FYNNEI. The V and J ends lost 3 bases and 9 bases respectively, with 9 bases between them.